Presented here are 17 T cell receptor beta chains from one specimen sequenced in a study of neurological immune-mediated disorders. In TCRdb, the 5' RACE reads were re-called with MiXCR into one record per CDR3 protein. The sample records tens of thousands of distinct CDR3 sequences, 4% to 5.5% being singletons. Sequencing was done on a sample of PBMCs. The receptors here all came from a woman in her sixties with multiple sclerosis.

The sample holds many counts of this clonotype. This chain connects TRBV9 to TRBJ2-3; 7 nucleotides agree with TRBD2. This CDR3 comprises 17 residues. V was clipped by 4 bases and J by 8 bases; unmatched bases: 19. Germline V gives CDR1 SGDLS, CDR2 YYNGEE. In DNA form, the CDR3 reads TGTGCCAGCAGCCTAGATCCGGGAGGCGGGAGTATGGCTACGCAGTATTTT. Its translation: CASSLDPGGGSMATQYF.

This clonotype was recorded at least ten times. The DNA of the CDR3 is TGCAGTGCGCCGCGGGTAGCCACCGGGGAGCTGTTTTTT. Translating it yields CSAPRVATGELFF. The chain combines TRBV20-1 with TRBJ2-2, with a weak D call TRBD2 (5 bases). V lost 6 bases, J lost 4 bases, and 12 bases lay in between. The CDR3 runs 13 residues. Germline-derived CDR1 and CDR2 are DFQATT and SNEGSKA (reference sequence).

The rearrangement links TRBV27 to TRBJ2-5; D unclear. Looked up from germline, CDR1 is MNHEY and CDR2 is SMNVEV (reference sequence). Trimming pared 4 bases from V and 5 bases from J, leaving 17 bases between. The CDR3 runs 15 residues. The CDR3 bases are TGTGCCAGCAGTTCCTCACATGGCGGCCGGGAGACCCAGTACTTC. Translation: CASSSSHGGRETQYF.

This clonotype was observed at least ten times. The genes are TRBV20-1 and TRBJ1-2; the match to TRBD1 covers 7 bases. Germline lookup yields CDR1 DFQATT and CDR2 SNEGSKA (reference sequence). The V gene end was trimmed by 6 bases and the J gene end by 4 bases; junction bases not matched to a gene: 8. This CDR3 is 13 amino acids long. The CDR3 DNA reads as TGCAGTGCGAGATATTCAGGGGGCTATGGCTACACCTTC. Amino acid sequence: CSARYSGGYGYTF.

This clonotype appeared many times. V is TRBV9 and J is TRBJ2-5; 13 nucleotides agree with TRBD2. This CDR3 has 17 amino acids. Losses at the gene ends were 4 bases for V and 2 bases for J; bases not matched to a gene: 8. CDR1 and CDR2 from the germline V gene are SGDLS and YYNGEE. CDR3 sequence (DNA): TGTGCCAGCAGCCCGCGACTAGCGGGGGGAACACAAGAGACCCAGTACTTC. It codes for CASSPRLAGGTQETQYF.

This clonotype has at least ten counts. The V call is TRBV20-1, the J call TRBJ2-2, with TRBD2 as a possible D gene (6 bases). Germline V gene data show CDR1 as DFQATT and CDR2 as SNEGSKA (reference sequence). CDR3 length: 15 residues. Trimming removed 6 bases from V and 4 bases from J, with 18 bases in between. CDR3 region: CSANPRRGGTGELFF. The CDR3 DNA reads as TGCAGTGCCAACCCTAGGAGGGGAGGCACCGGGGAGCTGTTTTTT.

The V gene is TRBV7-2, the J gene TRBJ1-1, with D perhaps matching TRBD1 (5 bases). Trimming took 3 bases from V and 5 from J, leaving 13 bases between them. This CDR3 region has 14 residues. In germline, CDR1 is SGHTA, CDR2 FQGNSA. As DNA, the CDR3 is TGTGCCAGCAGCTTGGGCAGGGAGGGTACTGAAGCTTTCTTT. As protein: CASSLGREGTEAFF.

This clonotype was recorded many times. The chain is built from TRBV27 and TRBJ2-5, with TRBD1 matching 8 bases. With V trimmed by 3 bases and J by 6 bases, 6 bases remained unmatched. Looked up from germline, CDR1 is MNHEY and CDR2 is SMNVEV (reference sequence). The CDR3 is made up of 14 amino acids. The CDR3 nucleotides read TGTGCCAGCAGTTTGGACAGGGTAGGGAAGACCCAGTACTTC. Protein product: CASSLDRVGKTQYF.

This clonotype has at least ten counts. The rearrangement links TRBV20-1 to TRBJ2-6; D not resolved. Trimming left V 2 bases short and J 4 bases short, with 9 bases between. The CDR3 is 14 amino acids. Germline V gene sequence: CDR1 DFQATT, CDR2 SNEGSKA (reference sequence). This chain's CDR3 is CSARKGTGANVLTF. The CDR3 DNA follows: TGCAGTGCTAGAAAGGGAACAGGGGCCAACGTCCTGACTTTC.

This clonotype has just a few counts. The CDR3 spells CASSWTSGRKADTQYF. CDR3 DNA sequence: TGCGCCAGCAGCTGGACTAGCGGGAGGAAAGCCGATACGCAGTATTTT. The V and J genes are TRBV5-1 and TRBJ2-3, with 14 bases fitting TRBD2. Trimming took 3 bases from V and 6 from J; bases not matched to a gene: 6. In germline, CDR1 is SGHRS, CDR2 YFSETQ. This CDR3 comprises 16 residues.

This clonotype has ten or more counts. This rearrangement joins TRBV29-1 to TRBJ2-1; TRBD2 matches 8 bases. J gave up 8 bases and V 3 bases, and 3 bases lay outside the gene matches. Germline V lookup: CDR1 SQVTM, CDR2 ANQGSEA. The CDR3 is 12 residues long. CDR3 amino acids: CSVEVLADEQFF. DNA of the CDR3: TGCAGCGTTGAGGTACTAGCGGATGAGCAGTTCTTC.

The chain combines TRBV2 with TRBJ1-4; no clear D gene. Germline V gives CDR1 SNHLY, CDR2 FYNNEI. The CDR3 consists of 14 residues. Deletions cut 8 bases from V and 0 bases from J, with 10 bases between. CDR3 bases: TGTGCCAGCGGGCGGGTTGCAACTAATGAAAAACTGTTTTTT. Translating gives CASGRVATNEKLFF.

This clonotype was seen ten or more times. The V gene is TRBV3-1, the J gene TRBJ1-1; D possibly corresponds to TRBD1 (5 bases). The V end was cut by 3 bases, the J end by 4 bases, with 12 bases between. The CDR3 is 14 residues long. Per the germline V gene, CDR1 is LGHDT and CDR2 is YNNKEL (reference sequence). The CDR3: CASSHVRGTTEAFF. The CDR3 DNA reads as TGTGCCAGCAGCCACGTAAGGGGAACCACTGAAGCTTTCTTT.

V is TRBV5-4 and J is TRBJ2-2; D not resolved. Germline loops: CDR1 SGHNT, CDR2 YYREEE (reference sequence). This CDR3 comprises 14 residues. V dropped 3 bases and J dropped 2 bases, with 8 bases sitting between them. Here the CDR3 reads CASSSRINTGELFF. DNA for the CDR3: TGTGCCAGCAGCTCACGCATAAACACCGGGGAGCTGTTTTTT. Using reference TRBV5-4 and TRBJ2-2 for the parts outside the CDR3, the full variable domain is ETGVTQSPTHLIKTRGQQVTLRCSSQSGHNTVSWYQQALGQGPQFIFQYYREEENGRGNFPPRFSGLQFPNYSSELNVNALELDDSALYLCASSSRINTGELFFGEGSRLTVL.

The table lists this clonotype with many counts. The gene calls are TRBV2 and TRBJ2-2; unclear D gene. The V end was cut by 6 bases, the J end by 1 base, with 6 bases between. Per germline, CDR1 SNHLY and CDR2 FYNNEI. The CDR3 is 13 residues long. The CDR3 nucleotides are TGTGCCAGCAGGACTTTGAACACCGGGGAGCTGTTTTTT. Residues: CASRTLNTGELFF.

Only a few counts were recorded for this clonotype. This chain uses TRBV6-6 with TRBJ1-1; D possibly corresponds to TRBD1 (5 bases). From germline, CDR1 is MNHNY and CDR2 SVGAGI (reference sequence). V lost 10 bases to trimming and J lost 4 bases, with 13 bases between them. CDR3 length: 12 amino acids. The CDR3 DNA reads as TGTGCCACCGGGGGGTTGGGCACTGAAGCTTTCTTT. It is translated as CATGGLGTEAFF.

This clonotype was counted many times. The chain employs TRBV16 and TRBJ2-2; the match to TRBD2 covers 7 bases. V lost 7 bases, J lost 7 bases, and 21 bases stayed unmatched. Germline V lookup: CDR1 KGHSY, CDR2 FQNENV. This CDR3 region has 18 residues. The CDR3 here is CASTRQPGDYPAHGELFF. For the CDR3, the DNA is TGTGCCAGCACCAGACAACCTGGGGACTACCCCGCCCACGGGGAGCTGTTTTTT.